This T cell receptor (beta chain) was captured in a study of T cell responses to AZD1222 COVID-19 vaccine. Broader study findings: Regions 160-218 and 743-854 dominated among vaccine-associated CD4 TCRs spanning spike. There were mostly white British donors and more females than males, and clonal diversity was possibly underestimated. No day 14 peak samples; only post-peak repertoires were characterized.

CDR3 length: 15 residues. Germline CDR1 SNHLY, CDR2 FYNNEI. V shed 7 bases and J shed 5 bases, with 21 bases lying between them. Of note for this clone: Its specificity is unknown.

The data were produced by immunoSEQ multiplex PCR, yet TCRdb's version contains in-frame clones alone and is incomplete. Of 130,000 or so clones in the sample, 93% were seen once. The input for sequencing was peripheral blood, taken on day 0 of AZD1222 vaccination. This TCR came from an adult in good health. The rearrangement uses TRBV2 and TRBJ2-7; D might be TRBD2 (6 bases). In DNA, the CDR3 is TGTGCCAGCACTATTCCGGGGTTTACGGGGGACGAGCAGTACTTC. Protein product: CASTIPGFTGDEQYF. The entire variable domain, with the rest obtained from reference TRBV2 and TRBJ2-7, is as follows: EPEVTQTPSHQVTQMGQEVILRCVPISNHLYFYWYRQILGQKVEFLVSFYNNEISEKSEIFDDQFSVERPDGSNFTLKIRSTKLEDSAMYFCASTIPGFTGDEQYFGPGTRLTVT.